These 14 T cell receptor beta chains share one sample of origin, sequenced in a study of T cells in Graves' hyperthyroidism and ophthalmopathy. RNA transcripts provided the source from which TCR beta CDR3 regions were amplified. Carried out on the TCR CDR3, a first-round RT-PCR used the HTBI primer set. TCRdb fed the multiplex PCR reads into MiXCR, producing one record per CDR3 protein. The sample includes some 620,000 distinct CDR3 sequences, roughly 15% of them seen just once. Sequences were obtained from blood. The source of these receptors is a woman in her 30s with Graves' hyperthyroidism.

This clonotype has a count of ten or more. The V and J genes are TRBV27 and TRBJ2-1; D assignment may be TRBD1 or TRBD2 (5 bases each). Trimming stripped 8 bases from V and 4 bases from J, with 18 bases between. The CDR3 has 15 residues. Germline CDR1 reads MNHEY; CDR2 reads SMNVEV (reference sequence). The CDR3 sequence: CASRIRGAKYNEQFF. CDR3 in DNA: TGTGCCAGCCGAATTCGAGGGGCTAAGTACAATGAGCAGTTCTTC.

This clonotype was found many times. The genes are TRBV6-5 and TRBJ2-1; 12 bases match TRBD2. CDR3 size: 16 residues. V shed 0 bases and J 8 bases; nucleotides not matched to a gene: 5. Germline V gene sequence: CDR1 MNHEY, CDR2 SVGAGI. The CDR3 spells CASSYSTGLAGHEQFF. The CDR3 region has the DNA TGTGCCAGCAGTTACTCGACAGGACTAGCGGGGCATGAGCAGTTCTTC.

The gene calls are TRBV29-1 and TRBJ1-4, with D maybe TRBD1 (6 bases). CDR3 length equals 13 residues. V was clipped by 6 bases and J by 5 bases, with 13 bases between them. Looked up from germline, CDR1 is SQVTM and CDR2 is ANQGSEA. The CDR3, as DNA: TGCAGCGTGGGGGCAGGGACGAATGAAAAACTGTTTTTT. Translating it yields CSVGAGTNEKLFF.

This clonotype was found many times. The rearrangement uses TRBV10-3 and TRBJ2-7; D gene ambiguous. Trimming pared 4 bases from V and 2 bases from J, leaving 9 bases between. CDR1 ENHRY and CDR2 SYGVKD come from the germline V gene. This CDR3 has 13 amino acids. This CDR3 reads CAISGRFPYEQYF. The DNA for the CDR3 is TGTGCCATCAGTGGGAGATTTCCCTACGAGCAGTACTTC.

Only one count was recorded for this clonotype. A much larger clone lies one base from this, so it may be a read error. The gene calls are TRBV30 and TRBJ2-3, with TRBD2 as a possible D gene (6 bases). CDR1 and CDR2 (germline): GTSNPN, SVGIG (reference sequence). This CDR3 is built from 17 residues. The germline V and J ends were trimmed by 5 bases and 0 bases, with 21 bases remaining between them. CDR3 region: CAWGGAFKGGSTDTQYF. CDR3 DNA sequence: TGTGCCTGGGGTGGGGCCTTCAAAGGAGGGAGCACAGATACGCAGTATTTT.

This clonotype was seen at least ten times. This chain joins TRBV28 and TRBJ2-3; D remains unclear. With 6 bases removed from V and 5 bases from J, the gap between germline ends came to 12 bases. The CDR3 loop spans 13 amino acids. Germline V gene sequence: CDR1 MDHEN, CDR2 SYDVKM. The CDR3 DNA sequence: TGTGCCAGCAGCAGTTGGGCCGAAGATACGCAGTATTTT. This codes for CASSSWAEDTQYF.

This clonotype was detected only once. V usage is TRBV20-1 and J usage is TRBJ2-3, with D perhaps TRBD1 (5 bases). V was pared by 3 bases and J by 0 bases, with 10 bases between. CDR1 and CDR2 (germline): DFQATT, SNEGSKA (reference sequence). The CDR3 is 14 residues long. The chain's CDR3 is CSASGHPSTDTQYF. CDR3 in DNA: TGCAGTGCTAGCGGACACCCTAGCACAGATACGCAGTATTTT.

This clonotype has a count of ten or more. CDR3 nucleotide sequence: TGTGCCAGCAGTCGATGGACAGGGCGTTACGAGCAGTACTTC. This codes for CASSRWTGRYEQYF. This rearrangement joins TRBV7-2 to TRBJ2-7; TRBD1 agrees at 8 bases. The junction had 8 bases not matched to a gene; V was cut back by 6 bases and J by 4 bases. The CDR3 length is 14 residues. Germline V gene data show CDR1 as SGHTA and CDR2 as FQGNSA.

This clonotype was counted many times. The rearrangement uses TRBV7-9 and TRBJ2-1; no firm D call. The CDR3 has 16 residues. Trimming removed 1 base at V and 7 bases at J, with 17 bases between. CDR1 is SEHNR, CDR2 FQNEAQ, per germline (reference sequence). The CDR3: CASSLVSSARLNEQFF. In nucleotides, the CDR3 is TGTGCCAGCAGCTTAGTATCGTCAGCGAGGTTAAATGAGCAGTTCTTC.

As for this clonotype: This clone may be a read error of a much larger clone one base away. CDR3 loop: CASSTTGTGNYGYTF. Here the CDR3 DNA reads TGTGCCAGCAGCACGACCGGGACAGGGAACTATGGCTACACCTTC. The V gene is TRBV9, the J gene TRBJ1-2; 9 bases are a match to TRBD1. V lost 4 bases to trimming and J lost 2 bases; unmatched junction nucleotides: 6. The CDR3 spans 15 residues. Germline CDR1 and CDR2: SGDLS and YYNGEE.

In its sample, this clonotype was seen once. The rearrangement uses TRBV18 and TRBJ1-1, with 8 bases that match TRBD1. V shed 3 bases and J 11 bases; nucleotides not matched to a gene: 2. CDR1 is KGHSH, CDR2 LQKENI, per germline. CDR3 size: 11 residues. The CDR3 loop reads CASSPDRVAFF. CDR3 nucleotide sequence: TGTGCCAGCTCACCGGACAGGGTGGCTTTCTTT.

This clonotype was seen more than once but under ten times. The chain recombines TRBV28 with TRBJ2-2, with a weak D call TRBD2 (5 bases). V lost 3 bases to trimming and J lost 5 bases, with 13 bases between them. In germline, CDR1 is MDHEN, CDR2 SYDVKM. This CDR3 contains 15 residues. This chain's CDR3 is CASSLPGPGTGELFF. The CDR3 nucleotides read TGTGCCAGCAGTTTGCCCGGGCCGGGGACCGGGGAGCTGTTTTTT.

This clonotype has only a few counts. The V call is TRBV5-5, the J call TRBJ2-1; 7 nucleotides match TRBD1. With 5 bases clipped from V and 4 bases from J, the junction kept 6 bases outside the gene matches. This CDR3 contains 14 residues. Germline V gene sequence: CDR1 SGHKS, CDR2 YYEKEE (reference sequence). CDR3 protein: CASSFGTVYNEQFF. The CDR3 DNA reads as TGTGCCAGCAGTTTCGGGACAGTTTACAATGAGCAGTTCTTC. The full variable domain, completed using reference TRBV5-5 and TRBJ2-1, is DAGVTQSPTHLIKTRGQQVTLRCSPISGHKSVSWYQQVLGQGPQFIFQYYEKEERGRGNFPDRFSARQFPNYSSELNVNALLLGDSALYLCASSFGTVYNEQFFGPGTRLTVL.

The chain recombines TRBV7-2 with TRBJ2-2; TRBD1 matches at 9 bases. The V and J ends lost 3 bases and 6 bases, in that order; junction bases with no gene match: 5. This CDR3 contains 15 residues. CDR1 and CDR2 (germline): SGHTA, FQGNSA. The CDR3: CASSLDRGSAGELFF. CDR3 coding DNA: TGTGCCAGCAGCTTGGACAGGGGTTCGGCCGGGGAGCTGTTTTTT.